This T cell receptor (beta chain) was identified in a study of OX40 agonist ivuxolimab in advanced cancers. V lost 4 bases, J lost 4 bases, and 6 bases stayed unmatched. The CDR3 contains 15 residues. Germline CDR1 and CDR2: SGHVS and FQNEAQ. Using immunoSEQ multiplex PCR, the repertoire was profiled, and TCRdb retains in-frame clones only, with some absent. The sample contains tens of thousands of clones, over 70% of which appear only once. Points from the study as a whole: At 0.1 to 3.0 mg/kg, clonal expansion of CD4+ and CD8+ blood T cells had occurred by week 6. Among the lowest levels of clonal expansion were found in partial responders at 0.1-3.0 mg/kg.

On this clone itself: Antigen unknown.

J is TRBJ2-1 and V is TRBV7-8; 8 nucleotides match TRBD2. The receptor's source is an adult with an advanced solid tumor such as melanoma, head and neck, liver or kidney cancer. The sample consisted of CD4+ or CD8+ T cells sorted from blood, taken in a trial of the OX40 agonist ivuxolimab. CDR3 nucleotides: TGTGCCAGCAGCTCCGGGGGGGCAAGTTACAATGAGCAGTTCTTC. Its protein is CASSSGGASYNEQFF.